These 31 T cell receptor beta chains were all obtained from the same sample, sequenced in a study of control samples from healthy donors and cancer patients. Clones were read by immunoSEQ multiplex PCR, and TCRdb kept only the in-frame ones, dropping some. The sample consists of 210,000 or so clones, about nine tenths of them appearing once. Sequencing was carried out using blood. The receptor source for this set is a man aged 25 to 40 in good health.

About this clone itself: Other nucleotide sequences from this sample produce the same CDR3. The gene calls are TRBV18 and TRBJ1-3; TRBD1 matches at 7 bases. The V and J ends lost 2 bases and 2 bases, in that order; junction bases with no gene match: 0. The germline V gene has CDR1 KGHSH and CDR2 LQKENI. This CDR3 contains 14 residues. CDR3 DNA sequence: TGTGCCAGCTCACCAGGGACAGCTGGAAACACCATATATTTT. This gives the protein CASSPGTAGNTIYF.

This chain uses TRBV21-1 with TRBJ1-1; the table gives TRBD1 as D, unverified against the DNA. TRBV21-1 is tagged as a pseudogene. The CDR3 has 16 amino acids. In nucleotides, the CDR3 is TGTGCCAGCCGCTTCCATACAGGGGGTAGGGACACTGAAGCTTTCTTT. As protein: CASRFHTGGRDTEAFF.

This clone is a singleton in its sample. The chain couples TRBV6-6 to TRBJ2-7; D gene uncertain. This CDR3 region has 11 residues. Germline lookup yields CDR1 MNHNY and CDR2 SVGAGI (reference sequence). The V end lost 5 bases, the J end lost 6 bases, and 8 bases lay between the germline ends. The DNA for the CDR3 is TGTGCCAGCAGTCAAGCCCCCGAGCAGTACTTC. Protein product: CASSQAPEQYF.

V is TRBV2 and J is TRBJ2-7; D tentatively fits TRBD1 or TRBD2 (5 bases each). V shed 3 bases and J shed 3 bases, with 12 bases lying between them. The CDR3 consists of 14 residues. CDR1 is SNHLY, CDR2 FYNNEI, per germline. The CDR3 protein is CASSDFRDHYEQYF. CDR3 sequence (DNA): TGTGCCAGCAGTGACTTCCGGGACCACTACGAGCAGTACTTC.

This sequence joins TRBV10-3 and TRBJ2-7; perhaps TRBD2 as D (5 bases). CDR1 is ENHRY and CDR2 is SYGVKD in the germline V gene. Trimming took 6 bases from V and 0 from J, leaving 18 bases between them. The CDR3 length is 16 residues. CDR3 DNA sequence: TGTGCCATCAGGATAAACGACGGTACTAGCTCCTACGAGCAGTACTTC. Its protein product is CAIRINDGTSSYEQYF.

The chain has TRBV6-1 and TRBJ1-2; D possibly corresponds to TRBD1 (5 bases). The germline V gene encodes CDR1 MNHNS and CDR2 SASEGT. V lost 3 bases and J lost 8, with 16 bases in between. This CDR3 has 14 residues. The CDR3 reads CASSDPPGIRGYTF. The CDR3 coding sequence is TGTGCCAGCAGTGACCCTCCAGGGATAAGGGGCTACACCTTC.

This clone was recorded only once. The genes are TRBV6-4 and TRBJ1-6; possibly TRBD1 for D (6 bases). Trimming left V 5 bases short and J 8 bases short, with 16 bases between. This CDR3 is 15 amino acids long. CDR1 is MRHNA, CDR2 SNTAGT, per germline. The chain's CDR3 is CASSPGTPDHSPLHF. The CDR3 coding sequence is TGTGCCAGCAGTCCCGGGACACCGGACCATTCACCCCTCCACTTT.

V usage is TRBV2 and J usage is TRBJ2-7; D remains unclear. The CDR3 runs to 14 residues. From germline, CDR1 is SNHLY and CDR2 FYNNEI. The germline V and J ends were trimmed by 4 bases and 6 bases, with 16 bases remaining between them. In DNA form, the CDR3 reads TGTGCCAGCAGTGGGGTCAGTATCCAAGGCGAGCAGTACTTC. Protein product: CASSGVSIQGEQYF.

V is TRBV6-2 or TRBV6-3 and J is TRBJ2-1; D possibly corresponds to TRBD1 (6 bases). Looked up from germline, CDR1 is MNHEY and CDR2 is SVGEGT. The CDR3 has 11 amino acids. Trimming took 6 bases from V and 10 from J, leaving 10 bases between them. CDR3 coding DNA: TGTGCCAGCAGCATCCAGGGGGAGCAGTTCTTC. As protein: CASSIQGEQFF.

The rearrangement links TRBV20-1 to TRBJ1-2; D might be TRBD1 (5 bases). Between the trimmed V and J ends, which lost 3 bases and 8 bases, there was a span of 31 bases. The CDR3 extends over 18 amino acids. Germline CDR1 and CDR2: DFQATT and SNEGSKA (reference sequence). The CDR3 here is CSASSLSSVWGSAGGYTF. The CDR3 coding sequence is TGCAGTGCTAGTTCCTTGTCGTCCGTTTGGGGGTCGGCGGGAGGCTACACCTTC.

V usage is TRBV29-1 and J usage is TRBJ2-1; TRBD2 agrees at 10 bases. This CDR3 region has 18 residues. Germline V gives CDR1 SQVTM, CDR2 ANQGSEA. V shed 3 bases, J shed 2 bases, and the junction held 13 bases outside the gene matches. The CDR3, as DNA: TGCAGCGTTGACCCCGAAAGAGCGGGGGGGACTACCTACAATGAGCAGTTCTTC. It encodes CSVDPERAGGTTYNEQFF.

The chain couples TRBV9 to TRBJ2-5; possible D gene TRBD2, 6 bases. CDR1 and CDR2 from the germline V gene are SGDLS and YYNGEE. Trimming stripped 3 bases from V and 5 bases from J, with 11 bases between. This CDR3 comprises 13 residues. CDR3 amino acids: CASSERLDETQYF. The DNA for the CDR3 is TGTGCCAGCAGCGAACGACTAGATGAGACCCAGTACTTC.

The chain carries TRBV9 and TRBJ2-2; D gene unclear. Trimming left V 2 bases short and J 5 bases short, with 7 bases between. Germline CDR1 reads SGDLS; CDR2 reads YYNGEE. The CDR3 contains 13 residues. The CDR3: CASSVDLTGELFF. The CDR3 DNA reads as TGTGCCAGCAGCGTTGACCTTACCGGGGAGCTGTTTTTT. The whole variable domain, filled in from reference TRBV9 and TRBJ2-2, reads DSGVTQTPKHLITATGQRVTLRCSPRSGDLSVYWYQQSLDQGLQFLIQYYNGEERAKGNILERFSAQQFPDLHSELNLSSLELGDSALYFCASSVDLTGELFFGEGSRLTVL.

This chain links TRBV9 with TRBJ1-2; D is possibly TRBD1 (5 bases). Per the germline V gene, CDR1 is SGDLS and CDR2 is YYNGEE. V was pared by 0 bases and J by 7 bases, with 28 bases between. The CDR3 is made up of 19 amino acids. The CDR3 region is CASSVAMGRELLGGGGYTF. The CDR3 DNA is TGTGCCAGCAGCGTAGCTATGGGACGGGAGCTCCTGGGCGGAGGTGGCTACACCTTC.

The rearrangement joins TRBV7-8 to TRBJ1-5; TRBD1 is a possible D gene (5 bases). V dropped 5 bases and J dropped 2 bases, with 13 bases sitting between them. This CDR3 is built from 15 residues. Germline lookup yields CDR1 SGHVS and CDR2 FQNEAQ. The CDR3: CASSVGWGGNQPQHF. CDR3 nucleotide sequence: TGTGCCAGCAGCGTGGGTTGGGGCGGCAATCAGCCCCAGCATTTT.

The rearrangement links TRBV6-5 to TRBJ1-1; TRBD1 agrees at 7 bases. Trimming at V came to 2 bases and at J to 4 bases, leaving 7 bases not matched to a gene. Germline V gene lookup returns CDR1 MNHEY and CDR2 SVGAGI. This CDR3 is built from 15 residues. In nucleotides, the CDR3 is TGTGCCAGCAGTTACATAGGCAGGGACAGCACTGAAGCTTTCTTT. This encodes CASSYIGRDSTEAFF.

The chain is built from TRBV18 and TRBJ2-7; TRBD2 might be the D (6 bases). The germline V gene encodes CDR1 KGHSH and CDR2 LQKENI. The V end lost 2 bases, the J end lost 2 bases, and 10 bases lay between the germline ends. CDR3 length equals 14 residues. CDR3: CASSPGGIPYEQYF. The DNA for the CDR3 is TGTGCCAGCTCACCAGGAGGGATACCCTACGAGCAGTACTTC.

The rearrangement links TRBV5-1 to TRBJ1-4; the D is unclear. The ends were cut back, 4 bases at V and 8 bases at J, with 18 bases in the middle. This CDR3 spans 15 amino acids. Per the germline V gene, CDR1 is SGHRS and CDR2 is YFSETQ. This CDR3 is CASSGTGSPEEKLFF. CDR3 nucleotide sequence: TGCGCCAGCAGCGGCACGGGGAGCCCAGAGGAAAAACTGTTTTTT.

This chain joins TRBV10-3 and TRBJ2-3; D possibly uses TRBD1 or TRBD2 (5 bases each). Germline V lookup: CDR1 ENHRY, CDR2 SYGVKD. The CDR3 is made up of 15 amino acids. The V gene lost 2 bases and the J gene lost 3 bases, with 12 bases spanning the gap. CDR3 in DNA: TGTGCCATCAGTGAGGGGACCCTCCGGACAGATACGCAGTATTTT. It yields the protein CAISEGTLRTDTQYF.

V usage is TRBV3-1 (or the pseudogene TRBV3-2) and J usage is TRBJ1-6; weak D call: TRBD1 (5 bases). Between the trimmed V and J ends, which lost 3 bases and 7 bases, there was a span of 19 bases. Germline V lookup: CDR1 LGHDT, CDR2 YNNKEL (reference sequence). CDR3 length: 17 amino acids. The CDR3 reads CASSQGPGSKGNSPLHF. The CDR3 DNA follows: TGTGCCAGCAGCCAGGGACCGGGATCCAAGGGGAATTCACCCCTCCACTTT.

The chain combines TRBV18 with TRBJ1-2; 12 nucleotides align to TRBD1. The CDR3 extends over 16 amino acids. The germline V gene encodes CDR1 KGHSH and CDR2 LQKENI. V lost 6 bases to trimming and J lost 6 bases; unmatched junction nucleotides: 11. The CDR3 region is CASSTGTGGGSDGYTF. DNA for the CDR3: TGTGCCAGCTCGACCGGGACAGGGGGCGGATCGGATGGCTACACCTTC.

CDR3 residues: CATSRDQRIGTAYEQYF. In DNA, the CDR3 is TGTGCCACCAGCAGAGATCAGCGTATAGGGACTGCCTACGAGCAGTACTTC. This sequence joins TRBV15 and TRBJ2-7; D might be TRBD2 (6 bases). CDR1 is LNHNV, CDR2 YYDKDF, per germline (reference sequence). This CDR3 spans 17 amino acids. V was pared by 0 bases and J by 2 bases, with 17 bases between.

J is TRBJ1-1 and V is TRBV19; tentatively, D is TRBD1 (5 bases). Germline values: CDR1 LNHDA, CDR2 SQIVND (reference sequence). V lost 6 bases and J lost 11, with 19 bases in between. The CDR3 consists of 13 residues. Here the CDR3 DNA reads TGTGCCAGTAGGGGGGGATGGGAAGTCGTGGCTTTCTTT. Translated, it gives CASRGGWEVVAFF.

The chain combines TRBV4-1 with TRBJ1-5; D might be TRBD1 (5 bases). V lost 5 bases and J 0 bases, leaving 11 bases between the germline ends. CDR3 size: 15 residues. Germline CDR1 and CDR2: MGHRA and YSYEKL. Here the CDR3 DNA reads TGCGCCAGCAGCTACAGACAGTATAGCAATCAGCCCCAGCATTTT. Translation gives CASSYRQYSNQPQHF.

This sequence joins TRBV3-1 (or the pseudogene TRBV3-2) and TRBJ2-7; tentative D call: TRBD1 (6 bases). The CDR3 has 13 residues. Germline V gives CDR1 LGHDT, CDR2 YNNKEL (reference sequence). With 1 base removed from V and 4 bases from J, the gap between germline ends came to 8 bases. The CDR3 here is CASSQGGLYEQYF. CDR3 bases: TGTGCCAGCAGCCAAGGGGGGCTGTACGAGCAGTACTTC.

The rearrangement joins TRBV19 to TRBJ1-5; D is uncertain. This CDR3 contains 14 residues. Germline values: CDR1 LNHDA, CDR2 SQIVND (reference sequence). Trimming removed 7 bases at V and 0 bases at J, with 10 bases between. For the CDR3, the DNA is TGTGCCAGTATGCGGTCCGCTAGCAATCAGCCCCAGCATTTT. Encoded protein: CASMRSASNQPQHF.

The chain employs TRBV7-8 and TRBJ2-4, with 8 bases matching TRBD1. The ends lost 5 bases at V and 3 bases at J; junction bases unmatched: 3. The CDR3 consists of 14 residues. CDR1 is SGHVS, CDR2 FQNEAQ, per germline. CDR3 DNA: TGTGCCAGCAGCCTCGGACAGGGCAAAAACATTCAGTACTTC. Its translation: CASSLGQGKNIQYF.

The genes are TRBV2 and TRBJ1-2; TRBD1 agrees at 7 bases. J lost 3 bases, V lost 4 bases, and 2 bases had no gene match. This CDR3 is 13 amino acids long. Per the germline V gene, CDR1 is SNHLY and CDR2 is FYNNEI. DNA of the CDR3: TGTGCCAGCAGTGGACAGGGTGACTATGGCTACACCTTC. It yields the protein CASSGQGDYGYTF.

The V gene is TRBV29-1, the J gene TRBJ1-1; no firm D call. Trimming shortened V by 7 bases and J by 1 base, and 7 bases separated the two germline ends. CDR3 size: 11 residues. CDR1 and CDR2 (germline): SQVTM, ANQGSEA. The CDR3 bases are TGCAGCGGCGGGTGGAACACTGAAGCTTTCTTT. This sequence encodes CSGGWNTEAFF.

The genes are TRBV24-1 and TRBJ2-3; 13 bases agree with TRBD2. This CDR3 spans 14 amino acids. CDR1 and CDR2 from the germline V gene are KGHDR and SFDVKD. Trimming removed 5 bases from V and 12 bases from J; junction bases left unmatched: 7. The CDR3 bases are TGTGCCACCAGTGCCCTGGGGACTAGCGGGGAACAGTATTTT. It codes for CATSALGTSGEQYF.

The J gene is TRBJ1-4, the V gene TRBV7-9; unclear D gene. Trimming took 3 bases from V and 6 from J, leaving 17 bases between them. This CDR3 contains 16 residues. The V gene's germline CDR1 is SEHNR and CDR2 FQNEAQ (reference sequence). In DNA form, the CDR3 reads TGTGCCAGCAGCTTTGGTGGCAGGCAGACCCATGAAAAACTGTTTTTT. This gives the protein CASSFGGRQTHEKLFF.